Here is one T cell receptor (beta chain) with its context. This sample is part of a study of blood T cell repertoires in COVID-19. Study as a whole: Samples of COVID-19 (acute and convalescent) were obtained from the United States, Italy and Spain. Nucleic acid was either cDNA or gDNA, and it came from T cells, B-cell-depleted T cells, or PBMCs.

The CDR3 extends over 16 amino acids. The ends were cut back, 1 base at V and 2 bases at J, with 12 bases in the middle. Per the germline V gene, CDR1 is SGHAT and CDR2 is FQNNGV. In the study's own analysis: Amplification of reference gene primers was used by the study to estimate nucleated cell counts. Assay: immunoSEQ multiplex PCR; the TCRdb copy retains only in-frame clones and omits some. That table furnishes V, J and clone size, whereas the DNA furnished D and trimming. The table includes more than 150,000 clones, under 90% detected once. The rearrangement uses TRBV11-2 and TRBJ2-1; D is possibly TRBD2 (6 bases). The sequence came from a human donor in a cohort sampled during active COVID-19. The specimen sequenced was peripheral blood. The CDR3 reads CASSLGGSGAYNEQFF. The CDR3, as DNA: TGTGCCAGCAGCTTAGGGGGTAGCGGCGCCTACAATGAGCAGTTCTTC. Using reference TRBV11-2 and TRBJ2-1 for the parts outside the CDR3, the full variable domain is EAGVAQSPRYKIIEKRQSVAFWCNPISGHATLYWYQQILGQGPKLLIQFQNNGVVDDSQLPKDRFSAERLKGVDSTLKIQPAKLEDSAVYLCASSLGGSGAYNEQFFGPGTRLTVL.